Following are 12 T cell receptor beta chains from one sample sequenced in a study of a mutant IDH1 vaccine in newly diagnosed glioma. The time point is: baseline, week 1 (first vaccination visit). Regarding treatment: pre-vaccination baseline after standard-of-care therapy. The protocol was immunoSEQ multiplex PCR, while the TCRdb copy is restricted to in-frame clones and leaves out a portion. The table shows tens of thousands of clones, with 80% to 90% occurring only once. The sequencing here drew on PBMCs, taken from a glioma patient treated with radiotherapy, temozolomide or both. The receptor source for this set is a man under 40 with glioma.

CDR3 loop: CASSLRGTGELFF. The CDR3 DNA follows: TGTGCCAGCAGCCTCCGGGGAACCGGGGAGCTGTTTTTT. The genes are TRBV9 and TRBJ2-2; tentative D call: TRBD2 (5 bases). The CDR3 is 13 amino acids. Germline CDR1 SGDLS, CDR2 YYNGEE. The germline V and J ends were trimmed by 4 bases and 5 bases, with 9 bases remaining between them.

This clone has a handful of counts. The chain is built from TRBV19 and TRBJ1-1, with TRBD1 as a possible D gene (5 bases). Germline V gene sequence: CDR1 LNHDA, CDR2 SQIVND (reference sequence). The CDR3 sequence is 15 residues long. Trimming removed 4 bases at V and 4 bases at J, with 16 bases between. DNA for the CDR3: TGTGCCAGTAGTAGCCCTTTTGGGGGTTCCACTGAAGCTTTCTTT. It specifies CASSSPFGGSTEAFF. The full variable domain, rest sourced from reference TRBV19 and TRBJ1-1, is DGGITQSPKYLFRKEGQNVTLSCEQNLNHDAMYWYRQDPGQGLRLIYYSQIVNDFQKGDIAEGYSVSREKKESFPLTVTSAQKNPTAFYLCASSSPFGGSTEAFFGQGTRLTVV.

This sequence joins TRBV30 and TRBJ2-7, with D perhaps matching TRBD2 (7 bases). The CDR3 runs to 12 residues. From germline, CDR1 is GTSNPN and CDR2 SVGIG (reference sequence). The ends were cut back, 5 bases at V and 3 bases at J, with 11 bases in the middle. CDR3 amino acids: CAWGGAYYEQYF. DNA of the CDR3: TGTGCCTGGGGGGGGGCCTACTACGAGCAGTACTTC.

This clone came up once. This chain joins TRBV13 and TRBJ1-1; D ambiguous. CDR1 is PRHDT, CDR2 FYEKMQ, per germline (reference sequence). With 5 bases removed from V and 3 bases from J, the gap between germline ends came to 19 bases. The CDR3 covers 16 residues. The CDR3 bases are TGTGCCAGCAGCCCCCCTTACACCCTGTCTGACACTGAAGCTTTCTTT. This encodes CASSPPYTLSDTEAFF.

The chain carries TRBV12-5 and TRBJ2-5; 15 nucleotides align to TRBD2. There are 18 residues in the CDR3. Germline CDR1 reads LGHNT; CDR2 reads FRNRAP. V trimming: 2 bases; J trimming: 1 base; junction bases outside the gene matches: 5. CDR3 sequence (DNA): TGTGCTAGTGGTTTGTCCATGGGACTAGCGGGAGGCCAAGAGACCCAGTACTTC. Its translation is CASGLSMGLAGGQETQYF.

The chain recombines TRBV5-4 with TRBJ2-7; perhaps TRBD1 as D (5 bases). The CDR3 has 13 residues. Germline CDR1 SGHNT, CDR2 YYREEE (reference sequence). The V and J ends lost 0 bases and 1 base respectively, with 5 bases between them. CDR3 DNA: TGTGCCAGCAGCTTGGACAGGTCCTACGAGCAGTACTTC. Its translation is CASSLDRSYEQYF.

The chain has TRBV10-2 and TRBJ2-3, with 8 bases that match TRBD2. Germline loops: CDR1 WSHSY, CDR2 SAAADI. The trim removed 10 bases at V and 5 bases at J, leaving 8 bases unmatched. The CDR3 runs to 13 residues. CDR3 sequence reads: CATGPGGVDTQYF. The CDR3 coding sequence is TGCGCCACCGGTCCCGGGGGGGTAGATACGCAGTATTTT.

The CDR3: CASSGRLAGGKETQYF. The CDR3 DNA sequence: TGTGCCAGCAGCGGGCGACTAGCGGGGGGGAAAGAGACCCAGTACTTC. The chain links TRBV7-2 to TRBJ2-5, with TRBD2 matching 14 bases. Germline V gene data show CDR1 as SGHTA and CDR2 as FQGNSA. Trimming took 5 bases from V and 3 from J; bases not matched to a gene: 5. The CDR3 covers 16 residues.

This clone came up once. The V and J genes are TRBV6-1 and TRBJ2-7; 7 bases match TRBD1. This CDR3 is 16 amino acids long. The junction had 11 bases not matched to a gene; V was cut back by 4 bases and J by 2 bases. In germline, CDR1 is MNHNS, CDR2 SASEGT. This CDR3 reads CASSALVRGRAYEQYF. CDR3 sequence (DNA): TGTGCCAGCAGTGCCTTGGTAAGGGGGCGAGCCTACGAGCAGTACTTC.

This clone is a singleton in its sample. This chain uses TRBV7-9 with TRBJ1-5; TRBD1 aligns across 8 bases. CDR3 length: 19 residues. V lost 1 base and J lost 3; bases outside the gene matches: 14. CDR1 is SEHNR and CDR2 is FQNEAQ in the germline V gene (reference sequence). The DNA of the CDR3 is TGTGCCAGCAGCTTAGTGGAGTTCATAGGACAGGGAGACAATCAGCCCCAGCATTTT. Protein product: CASSLVEFIGQGDNQPQHF.

The chain employs TRBV19 and TRBJ1-4; D possibly corresponds to TRBD1 (5 bases). V lost 5 bases to trimming and J lost 8 bases, with 21 bases between them. The CDR3 runs 16 residues. The germline V gene has CDR1 LNHDA and CDR2 SQIVND (reference sequence). In DNA, the CDR3 is TGTGCCAGTAGTGCCAATTCAGCCAGGGTTGGCGAAAAACTGTTTTTT. It encodes CASSANSARVGEKLFF.

This rearrangement joins TRBV15 to TRBJ1-3; D gene ambiguous. There are 16 residues in the CDR3. Germline CDR1 is LNHNV and CDR2 is YYDKDF (reference sequence). Trimming removed 0 bases from V and 2 bases from J, with 11 bases in between. CDR3 sequence (DNA): TGTGCCACCAGCAGAGACAGCAGTCCCGCTGGAAACACCATATATTTT. Amino acids: CATSRDSSPAGNTIYF.